Shown below are 24 T cell receptor beta chains from a single sample sequenced in a study of graft-versus-host responses after intestinal transplantation. Their recognized antigens are unknown. TCRdb's table, derived via immunoSEQ multiplex PCR, lists solely in-frame clones and lacks some. The table has over 90,000 clones, around 92% seen once; the top ten hold more than 0.15%. The starting material was unstimulated CD4+ T cells sorted from spleen or lymph node cells, obtained before transplant. Receptors originate from a human donor who was the organ donor for an intestinal transplant.

This chain uses TRBV19 with TRBJ1-6; the D is unclear. With 4 bases removed from V and 9 bases from J, the gap between germline ends came to 10 bases. Germline V gene sequence: CDR1 LNHDA, CDR2 SQIVND (reference sequence). This CDR3 spans 13 amino acids. CDR3 protein: CASSKAGGSPLHF. Here the CDR3 DNA reads TGTGCCAGTAGTAAGGCAGGAGGTTCACCCCTCCACTTT.

The J gene is TRBJ2-7, the V gene TRBV4-1; D might be TRBD1 (6 bases). Deletions cut 6 bases from V and 0 bases from J, with 15 bases between. There are 15 residues in the CDR3. CDR1 MGHRA and CDR2 YSYEKL come from the germline V gene. The CDR3 loop is CASRSRQESSYEQYF. The CDR3 DNA reads TGCGCCAGCAGATCTCGACAGGAGAGCTCCTACGAGCAGTACTTC.

The chain couples TRBV4-2 to TRBJ2-2; the match to TRBD2 covers 13 bases. This CDR3 has 16 amino acids. With 4 bases clipped from V and 5 bases from J, the junction kept 4 bases outside the gene matches. Germline assignment: CDR1 LGHNA and CDR2 YNFKEQ. The CDR3 DNA is TGTGCCAGCAGCCCCCGACTAGCGGGGGGTACCGGGGAGCTGTTTTTT. Translated: CASSPRLAGGTGELFF.

The genes are TRBV5-4 and TRBJ2-1, with 13 bases identical to TRBD2. V shed 0 bases, J shed 3 bases, and the junction held 0 bases outside the gene matches. The CDR3 contains 16 residues. The germline CDR1 and CDR2 sequences are SGHNT and YYREEE (reference sequence). The CDR3 DNA sequence: TGTGCCAGCAGCTTGGGACTAGCGGGGGGCTACAATGAGCAGTTCTTC. It translates to CASSLGLAGGYNEQFF.

The rearrangement joins TRBV6-5 to TRBJ2-7; possibly TRBD1 for D (5 bases). Germline assignment: CDR1 MNHEY and CDR2 SVGAGI. The CDR3 extends over 13 amino acids. Deletions cut 5 bases from V and 2 bases from J, with 10 bases between. In nucleotides, the CDR3 is TGTGCCAGCAGTCGGACAAATACCTACGAGCAGTACTTC. Translating gives CASSRTNTYEQYF.

V usage is TRBV4-1 and J usage is TRBJ1-2; TRBD1 agrees at 10 bases. Germline V CDR1 and CDR2: MGHRA, YSYEKL. With 4 bases clipped from V and 4 bases from J, the junction kept 0 bases outside the gene matches. The CDR3 has 13 residues. The CDR3 here is CASSRDRGYGYTF. CDR3 DNA: TGCGCCAGCAGCCGGGACAGGGGCTATGGCTACACCTTC.

The V gene is TRBV28, the J gene TRBJ2-7; perhaps TRBD2 as D (5 bases). V was shortened by 6 bases and J by 0 bases, with 15 bases between the two germline ends. CDR1 MDHEN and CDR2 SYDVKM come from the germline V gene. This CDR3 contains 15 residues. The CDR3 DNA reads TGTGCCAGCAGAAAGCGGTCCGTGGGCTCCTACGAGCAGTACTTC. Encoded protein: CASRKRSVGSYEQYF.

The genes are TRBV9 and TRBJ1-5; no clear D gene. The CDR3 sequence is 14 residues long. Trimming stripped 0 bases from V and 7 bases from J, with 11 bases between. CDR1 SGDLS and CDR2 YYNGEE come from the germline V gene. The CDR3 protein is CASSVGTERQPQHF. The CDR3 bases are TGTGCCAGCAGCGTAGGAACAGAGAGACAGCCCCAGCATTTT.

V is TRBV11-2 and J is TRBJ2-5; D gene uncertain. The CDR3 contains 14 residues. Trimming took off 6 bases at V and 2 bases at J, with 13 bases between the two ends. CDR1 is SGHAT, CDR2 FQNNGV, per germline. The chain's CDR3 is CASRAEDTQETQYF. The CDR3 region has the DNA TGTGCCAGCAGGGCAGAAGACACTCAAGAGACCCAGTACTTC.

The chain links TRBV5-6 to TRBJ2-5; 10 bases are a match to TRBD2. CDR3 length: 14 amino acids. V lost 3 bases, J lost 3 bases, and 2 bases stayed unmatched. CDR1 is SGHDT and CDR2 is YYEEEE in the germline V gene. CDR3: CASSYLAGEETQYF. As DNA, the CDR3 is TGTGCCAGCAGCTATCTAGCGGGGGAAGAGACCCAGTACTTC. Variable domain in full (rest from reference TRBV5-6 and TRBJ2-5): DAGVTQSPTHLIKTRGQQVTLRCSPKSGHDTVSWYQQALGQGPQFIFQYYEEEERQRGNFPDRFSGHQFPNYSSELNVNALLLGDSALYLCASSYLAGEETQYFGPGTRLLVL.

The count of this clone is one. This rearrangement joins TRBV19 to TRBJ1-2; D may be TRBD1 (6 bases). The CDR3 spans 14 residues. From germline, CDR1 is LNHDA and CDR2 SQIVND (reference sequence). V lost 0 bases, J lost 8 bases, and 13 bases lay in between. The DNA of the CDR3 is TGTGCCAGTAGTATAGATTCGGGGGGGCCCGGCTACACCTTC. Translation gives CASSIDSGGPGYTF.

The chain combines TRBV29-1 with TRBJ2-2; TRBD1 aligns across 7 bases. Germline V gene lookup returns CDR1 SQVTM and CDR2 ANQGSEA. The CDR3 covers 14 residues. V lost 5 bases to trimming and J lost 3 bases; unmatched junction nucleotides: 6. The CDR3 DNA is TGCAGCGTTAAAAACAGGGGTTACACCGGGGAGCTGTTTTTT. As protein: CSVKNRGYTGELFF.

J is TRBJ2-3 and V is TRBV4-2; weak D call: TRBD2 (5 bases). Germline V lookup: CDR1 LGHNA, CDR2 YNFKEQ. Trimming shortened V by 4 bases and J by 0 bases, and 5 bases separated the two germline ends. The CDR3 loop spans 13 amino acids. The CDR3: CASSRTSTDTQYF. CDR3 in DNA: TGTGCCAGCAGCCGGACTAGCACAGATACGCAGTATTTT.

The chain is built from TRBV6-5 and TRBJ2-7, with D possibly being TRBD1 (5 bases). This CDR3 contains 11 residues. V lost 2 bases and J lost 6, with 5 bases in between. CDR1 is MNHEY, CDR2 SVGAGI, per germline. DNA of the CDR3: TGTGCCAGCAGTTACAGGGGCGAGCAGTACTTC. Translating gives CASSYRGEQYF.

The chain is built from TRBV10-3 and TRBJ1-6; perhaps TRBD1 as D (5 bases). Trimming cost V 2 bases and J 7 bases, with 6 bases left between them. The CDR3 covers 13 residues. The germline gives CDR1 ENHRY, CDR2 SYGVKD. This CDR3 reads CAISEGANSPLHF. The CDR3, as DNA: TGTGCCATCAGTGAGGGGGCAAATTCACCCCTCCACTTT.

V usage is TRBV5-1 and J usage is TRBJ1-6; 8 bases agree with TRBD1. Trimming took 1 base from V and 7 from J; bases not matched to a gene: 4. This CDR3 is 15 amino acids long. Germline values: CDR1 SGHRS, CDR2 YFSETQ. CDR3 DNA sequence: TGCGCCAGCAGCTTGTTGACAGGGGTCAATTCACCCCTCCACTTT. Translated, it gives CASSLLTGVNSPLHF.

The genes are TRBV6-1 and TRBJ2-1; 13 bases are shared with TRBD2. The V gene end was trimmed by 4 bases and the J gene end by 1 base; junction bases not matched to a gene: 4. CDR3 length: 17 residues. Germline CDR1 and CDR2: MNHNS and SASEGT. The CDR3 nucleotides read TGTGCCAGCAGTGGAACTAGCGGGGGGGCGTCCTACAATGAGCAGTTCTTC. The encoded protein is CASSGTSGGASYNEQFF.

The V gene is TRBV4-2, the J gene TRBJ1-2; the match to TRBD1 covers 9 bases. CDR1 is LGHNA, CDR2 YNFKEQ, per germline. The CDR3 totals 14 residues. Trimming cost V 2 bases and J 7 bases; bases outside gene matches: 5. This CDR3 reads CASSQSQGASGYTF. The CDR3 bases are TGTGCCAGCAGCCAATCACAGGGGGCGTCTGGCTACACCTTC.

The gene calls are TRBV18 and TRBJ1-2; D unresolved. Germline V gene lookup returns CDR1 KGHSH and CDR2 LQKENI. The ends were cut back, 4 bases at V and 4 bases at J, with 10 bases in the middle. The CDR3 covers 13 residues. The CDR3 sequence: CASSRADFYGYTF. The CDR3 region has the DNA TGTGCCAGCTCACGGGCGGACTTCTATGGCTACACCTTC.

The V gene is TRBV6-5, the J gene TRBJ2-5, with TRBD1 matching over 8 bases. The J call is doubtful: the DNA matches TRBJ2-7 better. Germline V gene data show CDR1 as MNHEY and CDR2 as SVGAGI. There are 15 residues in the CDR3. For the CDR3, the DNA is TGTGCCAGCAGAAAAGCCGACAGGGGTCGAAGCGAGCAGTACTTC. Protein: CASRKADRGRSEQYF.

This clone was seen only a few times. This rearrangement joins TRBV2 to TRBJ2-2, with 8 bases fitting TRBD2. The CDR3 is 12 residues long. CDR1 is SNHLY, CDR2 FYNNEI, per germline. V was pared by 8 bases and J by 7 bases, with 3 bases of the junction left unmatched. The DNA for the CDR3 is TGTGCCAGCCTCGGGGGGGACGGGGAGCTGTTTTTT. This gives the protein CASLGGDGELFF.

This sequence joins TRBV5-4 and TRBJ2-2; D uncertain. Trimming left V 2 bases short and J 5 bases short, with 7 bases between. CDR3 length: 13 amino acids. Per the germline V gene, CDR1 is SGHNT and CDR2 is YYREEE (reference sequence). CDR3 region: CASSFWQTGELFF. The CDR3 DNA reads as TGTGCCAGCAGCTTTTGGCAGACCGGGGAGCTGTTTTTT.

This chain uses TRBV5-1 with TRBJ2-5; D is uncertain. TRBJ2-7 explains the end of the DNA better; the J call may be wrong. CDR3 size: 17 residues. Germline V CDR1 and CDR2: SGHRS, YFSETQ. CDR3 coding DNA: TGCGCCAGCAGCTTGTGGCCGACTCCGTCGGATAGCTACGAGCAGTACTTC. It encodes CASSLWPTPSDSYEQYF.

The chain couples TRBV7-8 to TRBJ2-7; 7 bases map to TRBD1. V shed 4 bases and J 2 bases; nucleotides not matched to a gene: 5. CDR1 SGHVS and CDR2 FQNEAQ come from the germline V gene. The length of the CDR3 is 14 residues. CDR3 amino acids: CASSWRTGAYEQYF. CDR3 DNA sequence: TGTGCCAGCAGCTGGCGAACAGGGGCCTACGAGCAGTACTTC.